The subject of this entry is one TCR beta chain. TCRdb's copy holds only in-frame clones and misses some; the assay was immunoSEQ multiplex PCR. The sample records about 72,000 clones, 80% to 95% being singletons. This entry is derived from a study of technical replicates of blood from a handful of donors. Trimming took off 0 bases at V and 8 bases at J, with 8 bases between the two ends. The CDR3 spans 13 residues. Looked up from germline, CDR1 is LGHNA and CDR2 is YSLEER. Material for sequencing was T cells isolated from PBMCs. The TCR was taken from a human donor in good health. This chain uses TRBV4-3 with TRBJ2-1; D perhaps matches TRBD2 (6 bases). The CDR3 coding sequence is TGCGCCAGCAGCCAAGATTGGGGGGATGAGCAGTTCTTC. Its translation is CASSQDWGDEQFF.